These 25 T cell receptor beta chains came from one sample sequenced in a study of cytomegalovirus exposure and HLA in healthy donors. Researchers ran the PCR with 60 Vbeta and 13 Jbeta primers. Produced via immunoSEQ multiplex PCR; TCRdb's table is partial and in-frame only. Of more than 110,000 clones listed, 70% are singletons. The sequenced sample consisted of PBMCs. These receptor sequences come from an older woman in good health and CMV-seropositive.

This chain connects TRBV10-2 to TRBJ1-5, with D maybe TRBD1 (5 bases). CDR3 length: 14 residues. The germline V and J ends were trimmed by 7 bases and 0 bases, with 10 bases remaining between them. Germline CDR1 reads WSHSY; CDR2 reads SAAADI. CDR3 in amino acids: CASIRQYSNQPQHF. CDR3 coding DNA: TGCGCCAGCATCCGACAGTATAGCAATCAGCCCCAGCATTTT.

DNA of the CDR3: TGTGCCAGCACCGTGACAGGGGGAGTGAACACTGAAGCTTTCTTT. Amino acids: CASTVTGGVNTEAFF. The chain recombines TRBV11-3 with TRBJ1-1; 9 bases map to TRBD1. The CDR3 has 15 amino acids. Per germline, CDR1 SGHNT and CDR2 YENEEA. The junction had 6 bases not matched to a gene; V was cut back by 7 bases and J by 0 bases.

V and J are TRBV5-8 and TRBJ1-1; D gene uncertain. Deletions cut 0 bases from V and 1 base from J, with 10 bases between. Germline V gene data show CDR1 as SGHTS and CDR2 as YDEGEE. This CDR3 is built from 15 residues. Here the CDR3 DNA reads TGTGCCAGCAGCTTGGTTCCAGAAACGAACACTGAAGCTTTCTTT. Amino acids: CASSLVPETNTEAFF.

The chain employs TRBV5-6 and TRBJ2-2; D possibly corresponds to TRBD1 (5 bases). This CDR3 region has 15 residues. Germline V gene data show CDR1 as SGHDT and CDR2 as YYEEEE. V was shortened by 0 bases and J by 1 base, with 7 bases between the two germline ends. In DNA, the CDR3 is TGTGCCAGCAGCTTGGACAGGAGGAACACCGGGGAGCTGTTTTTT. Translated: CASSLDRRNTGELFF.

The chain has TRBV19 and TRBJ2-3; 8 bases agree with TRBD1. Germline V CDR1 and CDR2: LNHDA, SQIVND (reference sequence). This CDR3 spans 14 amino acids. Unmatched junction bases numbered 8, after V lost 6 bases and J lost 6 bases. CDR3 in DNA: TGTGCCAGTAGCCCTATACAGGGGGTGGATACGCAGTATTTT. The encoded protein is CASSPIQGVDTQYF.

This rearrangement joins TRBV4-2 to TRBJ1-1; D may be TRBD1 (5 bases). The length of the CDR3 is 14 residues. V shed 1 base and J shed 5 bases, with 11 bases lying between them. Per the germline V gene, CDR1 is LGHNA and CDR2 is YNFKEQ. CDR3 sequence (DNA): TGTGCCAGCAGCCAAGTCGGGGGGAGGACTGAAGCTTTCTTT. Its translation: CASSQVGGRTEAFF.

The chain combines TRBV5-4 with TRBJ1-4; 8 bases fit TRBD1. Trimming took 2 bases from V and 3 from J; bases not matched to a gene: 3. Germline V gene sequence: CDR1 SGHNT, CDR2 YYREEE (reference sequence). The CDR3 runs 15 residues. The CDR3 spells CASSFAGGSNEKLFF. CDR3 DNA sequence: TGTGCCAGCAGCTTTGCAGGGGGCTCTAATGAAAAACTGTTTTTT.

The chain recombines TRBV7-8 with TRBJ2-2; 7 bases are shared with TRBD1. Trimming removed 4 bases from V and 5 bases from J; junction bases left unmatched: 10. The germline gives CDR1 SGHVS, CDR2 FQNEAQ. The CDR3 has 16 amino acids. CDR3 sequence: CASSSRTGPVTGELFF. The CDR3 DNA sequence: TGTGCCAGCAGCTCACGGACAGGTCCGGTAACCGGGGAGCTGTTTTTT. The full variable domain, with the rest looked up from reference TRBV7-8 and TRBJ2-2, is GAGVSQSPRYKVAKRGQDVALRCDPISGHVSLFWYQQALGQGPEFLTYFQNEAQLDKSGLPSDRFFAERPEGSVSTLKIQRTQQEDSAVYLCASSSRTGPVTGELFFGEGSRLTVL.

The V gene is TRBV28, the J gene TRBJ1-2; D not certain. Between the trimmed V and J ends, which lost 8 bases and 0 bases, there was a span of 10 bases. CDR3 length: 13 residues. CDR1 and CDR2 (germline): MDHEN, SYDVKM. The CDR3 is CASLLGSNYGYTF. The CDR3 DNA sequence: TGTGCCAGCCTTCTCGGGTCTAACTATGGCTACACCTTC.

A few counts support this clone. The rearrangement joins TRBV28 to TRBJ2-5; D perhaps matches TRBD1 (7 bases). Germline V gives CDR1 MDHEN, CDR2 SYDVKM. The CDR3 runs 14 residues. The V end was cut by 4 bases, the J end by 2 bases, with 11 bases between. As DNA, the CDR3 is TGTGCCAGCAGTTGGAGGGACAGACAAGAGACCCAGTACTTC. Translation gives CASSWRDRQETQYF.

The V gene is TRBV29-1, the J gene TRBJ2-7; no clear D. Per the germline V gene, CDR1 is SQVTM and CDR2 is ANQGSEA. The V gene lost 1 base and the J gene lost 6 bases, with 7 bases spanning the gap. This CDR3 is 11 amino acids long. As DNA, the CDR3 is TGCAGCGTTGAAGTCGACACCGAGCAGTACTTC. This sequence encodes CSVEVDTEQYF.

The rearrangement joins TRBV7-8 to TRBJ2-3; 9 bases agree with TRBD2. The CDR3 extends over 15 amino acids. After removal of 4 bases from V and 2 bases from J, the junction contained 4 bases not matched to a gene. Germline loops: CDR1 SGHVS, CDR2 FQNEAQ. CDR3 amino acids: CASSSRGGHTDTQYF. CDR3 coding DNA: TGTGCCAGCAGCTCGCGGGGGGGTCACACAGATACGCAGTATTTT.

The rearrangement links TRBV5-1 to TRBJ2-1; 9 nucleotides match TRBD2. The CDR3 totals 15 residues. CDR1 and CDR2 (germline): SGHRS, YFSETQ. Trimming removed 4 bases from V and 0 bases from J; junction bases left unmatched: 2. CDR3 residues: CASSVSGSSYNEQFF. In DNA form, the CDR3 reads TGCGCCAGCAGCGTTAGCGGGAGCTCCTACAATGAGCAGTTCTTC.

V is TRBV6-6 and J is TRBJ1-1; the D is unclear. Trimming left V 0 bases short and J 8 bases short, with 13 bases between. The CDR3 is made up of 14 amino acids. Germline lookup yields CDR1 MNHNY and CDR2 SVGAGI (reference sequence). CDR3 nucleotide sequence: TGTGCCAGCAGTTACTCGAAGGTCTACGGGGAAGCTTTCTTT. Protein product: CASSYSKVYGEAFF.

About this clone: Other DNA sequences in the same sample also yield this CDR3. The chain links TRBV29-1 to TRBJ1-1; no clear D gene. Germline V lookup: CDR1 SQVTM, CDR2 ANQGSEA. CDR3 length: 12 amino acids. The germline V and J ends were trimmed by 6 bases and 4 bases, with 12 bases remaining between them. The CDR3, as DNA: TGCAGCGTAGTTTCGGGGTTCACTGAAGCTTTCTTT. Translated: CSVVSGFTEAFF.

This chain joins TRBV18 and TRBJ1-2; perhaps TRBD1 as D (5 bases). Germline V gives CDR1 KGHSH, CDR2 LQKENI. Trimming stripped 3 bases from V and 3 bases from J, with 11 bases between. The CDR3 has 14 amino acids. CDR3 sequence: CASSPTGDHYGYTF. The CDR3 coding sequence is TGTGCCAGCTCACCTACGGGGGACCACTATGGCTACACCTTC.

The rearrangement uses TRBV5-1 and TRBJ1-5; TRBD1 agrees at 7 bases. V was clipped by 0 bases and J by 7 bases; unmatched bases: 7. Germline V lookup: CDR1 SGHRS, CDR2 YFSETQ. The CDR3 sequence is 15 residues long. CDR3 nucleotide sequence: TGCGCCAGCAGCTTGGGGACAGGAGGGCGGCAGCCCCAGCATTTT. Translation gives CASSLGTGGRQPQHF. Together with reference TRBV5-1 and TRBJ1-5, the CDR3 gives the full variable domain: KAGVTQTPRYLIKTRGQQVTLSCSPISGHRSVSWYQQTPGQGLQFLFEYFSETQRNKGNFPGRFSGRQFSNSRSEMNVSTLELGDSALYLCASSLGTGGRQPQHFGDGTRLSIL.

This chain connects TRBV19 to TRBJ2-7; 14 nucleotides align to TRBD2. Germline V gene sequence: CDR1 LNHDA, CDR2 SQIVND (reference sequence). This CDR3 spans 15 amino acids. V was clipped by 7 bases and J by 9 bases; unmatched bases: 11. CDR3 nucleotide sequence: TGTGCCAGTACCGCCGGGACTAGCGGGAGACGTGTGCAGTACTTC. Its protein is CASTAGTSGRRVQYF.

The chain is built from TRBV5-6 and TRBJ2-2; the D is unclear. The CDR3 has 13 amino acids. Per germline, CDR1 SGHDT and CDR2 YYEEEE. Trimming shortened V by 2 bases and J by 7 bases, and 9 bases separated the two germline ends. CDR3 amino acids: CASSFPAVGELFF. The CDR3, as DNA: TGTGCCAGCAGCTTTCCCGCAGTCGGGGAGCTGTTTTTT.

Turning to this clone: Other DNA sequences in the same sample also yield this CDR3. CDR3 in amino acids: CASSLGGGSNQPQHF. The CDR3, as DNA: TGCGCCAGCAGCTTGGGGGGAGGTAGCAATCAGCCCCAGCATTTT. The J gene is TRBJ1-5, the V gene TRBV5-1; D not resolved. Trimming shortened V by 0 bases and J by 0 bases, and 7 bases separated the two germline ends. Per the germline V gene, CDR1 is SGHRS and CDR2 is YFSETQ. The length of the CDR3 is 15 residues.

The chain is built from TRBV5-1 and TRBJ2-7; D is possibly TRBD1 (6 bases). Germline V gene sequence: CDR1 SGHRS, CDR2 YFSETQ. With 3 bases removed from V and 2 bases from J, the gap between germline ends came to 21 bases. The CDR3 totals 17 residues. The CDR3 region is CASSWGTTGFSTYEQYF. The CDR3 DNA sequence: TGCGCCAGCAGCTGGGGGACAACAGGGTTTTCCACCTACGAGCAGTACTTC.

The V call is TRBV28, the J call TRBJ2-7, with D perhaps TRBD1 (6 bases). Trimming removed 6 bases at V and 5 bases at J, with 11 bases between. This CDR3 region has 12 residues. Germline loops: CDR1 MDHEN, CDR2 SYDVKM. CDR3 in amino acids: CASRIRGDEQYF. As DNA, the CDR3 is TGTGCCAGCAGGATCAGGGGCGACGAGCAGTACTTC. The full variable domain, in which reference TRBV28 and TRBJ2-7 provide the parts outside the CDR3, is DVKVTQSSRYLVKRTGEKVFLECVQDMDHENMFWYRQDPGLGLRLIYFSYDVKMKEKGDIPEGYSVSREKKERFSLILESASTNQTSMYLCASRIRGDEQYFGPGTRLTVT.

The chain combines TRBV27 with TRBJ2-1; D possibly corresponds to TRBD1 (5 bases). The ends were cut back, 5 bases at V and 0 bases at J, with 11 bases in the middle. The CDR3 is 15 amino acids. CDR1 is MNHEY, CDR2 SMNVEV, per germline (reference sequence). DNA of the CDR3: TGTGCCAGCAGTCCGACAGTGAGCTCCTACAATGAGCAGTTCTTC. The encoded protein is CASSPTVSSYNEQFF.

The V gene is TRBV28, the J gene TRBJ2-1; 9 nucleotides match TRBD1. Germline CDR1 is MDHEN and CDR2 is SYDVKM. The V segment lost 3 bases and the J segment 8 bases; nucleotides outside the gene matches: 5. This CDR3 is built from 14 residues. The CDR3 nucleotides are TGTGCCAGCAGTTTCACAGGGGGCGTATATGAGCAGTTCTTC. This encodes CASSFTGGVYEQFF.

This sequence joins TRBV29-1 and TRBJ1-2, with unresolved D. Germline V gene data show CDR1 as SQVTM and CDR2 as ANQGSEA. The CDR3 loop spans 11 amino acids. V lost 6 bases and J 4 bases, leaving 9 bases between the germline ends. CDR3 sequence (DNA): TGCAGCGTGGGAGCGGCCTATGGCTACACCTTC. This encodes CSVGAAYGYTF.